The sample holds a few counts of the clone carrying this TCR beta chain. The data were taken from a study of T cells in Graves' hyperthyroidism and ophthalmopathy. It was RNA transcripts that yielded the amplified TCR beta CDR3 regions. The HTBI primer set drove a first-round RT-PCR of the TCR CDR3. MiXCR, run by TCRdb on the multiplex PCR reads, gives a single entry per CDR3 protein. The sample includes 250,000 to 400,000 distinct CDR3 sequences, roughly 13% of them seen just once. The CDR3 runs to 15 residues. V was trimmed by 3 bases and J by 0 bases, leaving 10 bases between them. Germline V lookup: CDR1 SGHAT, CDR2 FQNNGV.

The sequenced sample consisted of blood. This chain joins TRBV11-2 and TRBJ2-3; D unclear. The sequence was obtained from a woman aged 40 to 55 with Graves' ophthalmopathy. In DNA form, the CDR3 reads TGTGCCAGCAGCTTCTGGACCCCTAGCACAGATACGCAGTATTTT. The encoded protein is CASSFWTPSTDTQYF.